These 3 T cell receptor beta chains were sequenced from one sample in a study of blood T cell repertoires in COVID-19. Method: immunoSEQ multiplex PCR; TCRdb's copy keeps in-frame clones and lacks some. The data show 150,000 to 200,000 clones, over 75% seen once. Input material: peripheral blood. Receptor source: a man aged 55 to 70 with active or convalescent COVID-19.

The CDR3 loop is CASSAPAGAGSGYTF. CDR3 coding DNA: TGTGCCAGCAGCGCTCCAGCAGGGGCAGGGAGTGGCTACACCTTC. The chain couples TRBV28 to TRBJ1-2; D possibly corresponds to TRBD1 (6 bases). CDR3 size: 15 residues. CDR1 and CDR2 from the germline V gene are MDHEN and SYDVKM. V was pared by 6 bases and J by 7 bases, with 21 bases between.

The chain links TRBV2 to TRBJ2-2; 7 bases match TRBD2. Germline V CDR1 and CDR2: SNHLY, FYNNEI. The V gene end was trimmed by 8 bases and the J gene end by 4 bases; junction bases not matched to a gene: 10. This CDR3 comprises 15 residues. The CDR3 bases are TGTGCCAGCTCTGGGGGGGGGTTCGCCACCGGGGAGCTGTTTTTT. Its protein is CASSGGGFATGELFF.

The chain employs TRBV21-1 and TRBJ2-5; the DNA was not compared with TRBD1, the D call given in the table. TRBV21-1 is given as a pseudogene. The CDR3 spans 17 residues. CDR3 amino acids: CASSKEGQAFAVETQYF. CDR3 sequence (DNA): TGTGCCAGCAGCAAAGAGGGACAGGCGTTTGCGGTCGAGACCCAGTACTTC.